Listed here are 7 T cell receptor beta chains from one sample, sequenced in a study of persistence of HIV-infected CD4 T cells (dated by TCRdb to about 2020). The immunoSEQ hsTCRB assay version 4, run in survey mode, was used to sequence TCRbeta repertoires from genomic DNA. Sourced from immuneACCESS, this table was stored by TCRdb with only in-frame sequences that have V and J called. A share of the clones is absent; for the studies checked, an unresolved V gene accounts for under half, and the remainder has no known explanation. The sample contains 35,000 to 40,000 clones, 65% to 85% of them found a single time. Jointly, the top ten make up 1.5% to 2% of the sample. Their antigen targets remain unknown. Per the publication, the treatment or condition label means: suppressive antiretroviral therapy. Cells were stimulated with lysates of CMV-infected fibroblasts at roughly 10 ug/mL. Nonresponding CD40L-negative CD69-negative CD45RO-high memory CD4+ T cells were sorted as memory populations depleted of antigen-responding cells.

The source was CD4+ T cells sorted from PBMCs after 18-hour stimulation, collected from a patient who received antiretroviral therapy. The cell subset or site label, read with the paper, signifies: CD40L-CD69- CD45RO-high memory CD4 T cells not responding to CMV lysate. These receptors were taken from an adult man with HIV who was CMV-seropositive.

The gene calls are TRBV5-1 and TRBJ1-1; 10 nucleotides agree with TRBD1. CDR1 SGHRS and CDR2 YFSETQ come from the germline V gene. This CDR3 has 15 residues. J was trimmed by 4 bases and V by 4 bases; bases with no gene match: 7. DNA of the CDR3: TGCGCCAGCAGCCTATCGGGACAGGGGAGCACTGAAGCTTTCTTT. Protein: CASSLSGQGSTEAFF. The complete variable domain, with remaining parts taken from reference TRBV5-1 and TRBJ1-1, reads KAGVTQTPRYLIKTRGQQVTLSCSPISGHRSVSWYQQTPGQGLQFLFEYFSETQRNKGNFPGRFSGRQFSNSRSEMNVSTLELGDSALYLCASSLSGQGSTEAFFGQGTRLTVV.

Notes on this clone: Other DNA sequences within the sample encode an identical CDR3. This chain connects TRBV28 to TRBJ2-3; 8 nucleotides line up with TRBD1. The CDR3 spans 16 residues. The germline CDR1 and CDR2 sequences are MDHEN and SYDVKM. The V gene end was trimmed by 5 bases and the J gene end by 3 bases; junction bases not matched to a gene: 10. The CDR3 bases are TGTGCCAGCAGTCTAGAAGACAGGGGAGTAACAGATACGCAGTATTTT. It is translated as CASSLEDRGVTDTQYF.

This clone has only a few counts. The rearrangement links TRBV9 to TRBJ2-2; D is perhaps TRBD2 (5 bases). This CDR3 has 13 amino acids. The V end was cut by 10 bases, the J end by 7 bases, with 17 bases between. Germline CDR1 SGDLS, CDR2 YYNGEE. CDR3 sequence reads: CASSRDQGGELFF. For the CDR3, the DNA is TGTGCCTCTAGCCGGGATCAAGGCGGGGAGCTGTTTTTT. Drawing the rest from reference TRBV9 and TRBJ2-2, the complete variable domain is DSGVTQTPKHLITATGQRVTLRCSPRSGDLSVYWYQQSLDQGLQFLIQYYNGEERAKGNILERFSAQQFPDLHSELNLSSLELGDSALYFCASSRDQGGELFFGEGSRLTVL.

The V gene is TRBV19, the J gene TRBJ2-3; 9 bases agree with TRBD1. Per germline, CDR1 LNHDA and CDR2 SQIVND (reference sequence). The CDR3 totals 15 residues. V gave up 4 bases and J gave up 1 base; unmatched junction bases: 3. The CDR3 DNA sequence: TGTGCCAGTAGTAGAGGGACAGGGCGCACAGATACGCAGTATTTT. It yields the protein CASSRGTGRTDTQYF.

The rearrangement links TRBV12-3 or TRBV12-4 to TRBJ2-1, with 9 bases fitting TRBD1. This CDR3 region has 13 residues. Losses at the gene ends were 7 bases for V and 8 bases for J; bases not matched to a gene: 6. The CDR3: CASTGQGYYEQFF. In nucleotides, the CDR3 is TGTGCCAGCACCGGACAGGGGTATTATGAGCAGTTCTTC.

The chain combines TRBV9 with TRBJ2-3, with TRBD2 matching 9 bases. With 4 bases clipped from V and 2 bases from J, the junction kept 5 bases outside the gene matches. The CDR3 runs to 15 residues. CDR1 is SGDLS, CDR2 YYNGEE, per germline. CDR3 in DNA: TGTGCCAGCAGCCTAGGGGGACTAGCCACAGATACGCAGTATTTT. Protein: CASSLGGLATDTQYF.

With regard to this clone: Additional DNA sequences in this sample encode the identical CDR3. V usage is TRBV5-1 and J usage is TRBJ1-3, with D uncertain. This CDR3 spans 15 amino acids. V lost 0 bases, J lost 2 bases, and 9 bases lay in between. The V gene's germline CDR1 is SGHRS and CDR2 YFSETQ. CDR3 residues: CASSLVAGAGNTIYF. The CDR3 DNA is TGCGCCAGCAGCTTGGTGGCAGGAGCTGGAAACACCATATATTTT.